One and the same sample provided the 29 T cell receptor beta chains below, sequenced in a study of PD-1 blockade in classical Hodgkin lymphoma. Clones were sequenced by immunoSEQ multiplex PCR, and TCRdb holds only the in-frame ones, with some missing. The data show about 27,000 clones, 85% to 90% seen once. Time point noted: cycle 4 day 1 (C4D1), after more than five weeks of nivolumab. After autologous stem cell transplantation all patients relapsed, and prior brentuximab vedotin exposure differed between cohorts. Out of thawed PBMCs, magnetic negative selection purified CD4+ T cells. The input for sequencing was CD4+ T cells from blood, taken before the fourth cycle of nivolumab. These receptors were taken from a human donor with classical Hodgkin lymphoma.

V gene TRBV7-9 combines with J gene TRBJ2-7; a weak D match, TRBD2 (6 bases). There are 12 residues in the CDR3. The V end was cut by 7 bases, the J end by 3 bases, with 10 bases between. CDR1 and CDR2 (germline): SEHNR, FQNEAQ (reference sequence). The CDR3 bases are TGTGCCAGCACTCGCGGGAACTACGAGCAGTACTTC. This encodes CASTRGNYEQYF. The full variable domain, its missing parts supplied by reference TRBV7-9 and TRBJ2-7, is DTGVSQNPRHKITKRGQNVTFRCDPISEHNRLYWYRQTLGQGPEFLTYFQNEAQLEKSRLLSDRFSAERPKGSFSTLEIQRTEQGDSAMYLCASTRGNYEQYFGPGTRLTVT.

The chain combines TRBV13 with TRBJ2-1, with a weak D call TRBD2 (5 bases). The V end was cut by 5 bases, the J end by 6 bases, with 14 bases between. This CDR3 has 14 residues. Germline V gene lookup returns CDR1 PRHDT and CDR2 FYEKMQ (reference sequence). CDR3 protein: CASSLLLAGNEQFF. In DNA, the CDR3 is TGTGCCAGCAGCCTACTGCTAGCCGGCAATGAGCAGTTCTTC.

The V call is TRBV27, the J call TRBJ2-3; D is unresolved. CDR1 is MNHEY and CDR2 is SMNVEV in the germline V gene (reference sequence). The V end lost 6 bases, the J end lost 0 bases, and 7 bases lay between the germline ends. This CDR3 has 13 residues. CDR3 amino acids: CASRPGSTDTQYF. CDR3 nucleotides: TGTGCCAGCAGACCCGGGAGCACAGATACGCAGTATTTT.

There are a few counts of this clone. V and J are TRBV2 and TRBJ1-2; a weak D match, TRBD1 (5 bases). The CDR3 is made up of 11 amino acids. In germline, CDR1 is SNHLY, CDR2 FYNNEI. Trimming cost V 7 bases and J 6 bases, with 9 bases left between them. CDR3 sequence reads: CASTLRDGYTF. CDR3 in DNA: TGTGCCAGCACCCTCAGGGATGGCTACACCTTC.

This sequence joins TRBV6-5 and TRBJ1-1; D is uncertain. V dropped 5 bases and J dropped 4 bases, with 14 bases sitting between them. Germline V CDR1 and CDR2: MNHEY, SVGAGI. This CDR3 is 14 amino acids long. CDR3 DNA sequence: TGTGCCAGCAGTCAAAGGGCTTTTTCCACTGAAGCTTTCTTT. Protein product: CASSQRAFSTEAFF.

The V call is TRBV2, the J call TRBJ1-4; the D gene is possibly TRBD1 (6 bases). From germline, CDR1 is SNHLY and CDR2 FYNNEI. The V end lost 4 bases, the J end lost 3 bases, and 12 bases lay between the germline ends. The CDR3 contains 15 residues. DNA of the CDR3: TGTGCCAGCAGTGGGCAGGGGATTGCTAATGAAAAACTGTTTTTT. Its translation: CASSGQGIANEKLFF.

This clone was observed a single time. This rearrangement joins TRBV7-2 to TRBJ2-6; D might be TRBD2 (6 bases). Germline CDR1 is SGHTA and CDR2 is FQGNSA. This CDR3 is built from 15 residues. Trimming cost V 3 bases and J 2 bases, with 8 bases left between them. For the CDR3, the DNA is TGTGCCAGCAGCTTGGGGGGAACTGGGGCCAACGTCCTGACTTTC. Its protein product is CASSLGGTGANVLTF.

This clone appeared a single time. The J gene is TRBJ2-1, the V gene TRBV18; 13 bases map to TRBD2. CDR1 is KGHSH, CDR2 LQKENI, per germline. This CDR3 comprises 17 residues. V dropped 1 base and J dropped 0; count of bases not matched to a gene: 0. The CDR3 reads CASSPRTSGSSYNEQFF. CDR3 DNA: TGTGCCAGCTCACCACGGACTAGCGGGAGCTCCTACAATGAGCAGTTCTTC.

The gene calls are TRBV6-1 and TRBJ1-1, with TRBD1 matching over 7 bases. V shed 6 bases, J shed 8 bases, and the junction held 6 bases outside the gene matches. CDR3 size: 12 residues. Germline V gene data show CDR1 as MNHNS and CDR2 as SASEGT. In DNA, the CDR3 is TGTGCCAGCAGCGGACAGGTCCCAGAAGCTTTCTTT. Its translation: CASSGQVPEAFF.

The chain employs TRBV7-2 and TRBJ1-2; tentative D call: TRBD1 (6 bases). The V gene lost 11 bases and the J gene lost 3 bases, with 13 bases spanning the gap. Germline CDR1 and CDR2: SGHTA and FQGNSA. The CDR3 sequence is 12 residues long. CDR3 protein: CALIGGDYGYTF. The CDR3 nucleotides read TGTGCCCTGATCGGGGGCGACTATGGCTACACCTTC.

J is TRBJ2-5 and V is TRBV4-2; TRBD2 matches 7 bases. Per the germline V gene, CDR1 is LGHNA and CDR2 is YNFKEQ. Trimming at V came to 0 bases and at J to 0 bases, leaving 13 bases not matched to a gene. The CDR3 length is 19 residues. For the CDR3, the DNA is TGTGCCAGCAGCCAAGATTTACGAGCGGGGCAACGGGACCAAGAGACCCAGTACTTC. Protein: CASSQDLRAGQRDQETQYF.

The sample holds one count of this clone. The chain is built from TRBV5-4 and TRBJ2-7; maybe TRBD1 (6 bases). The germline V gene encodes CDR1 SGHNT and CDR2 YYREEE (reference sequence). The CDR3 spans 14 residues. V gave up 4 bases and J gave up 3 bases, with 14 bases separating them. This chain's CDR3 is CASSKDSRGYEQYF. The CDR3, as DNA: TGTGCCAGCAGCAAGGACAGCCGGGGCTACGAGCAGTACTTC.

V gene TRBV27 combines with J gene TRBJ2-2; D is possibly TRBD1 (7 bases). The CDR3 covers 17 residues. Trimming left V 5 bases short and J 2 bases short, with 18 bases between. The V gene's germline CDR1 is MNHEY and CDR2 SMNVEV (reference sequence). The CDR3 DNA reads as TGTGCCAGCAGTGCCTCAACAGGGGAGGCAAACACCGGGGAGCTGTTTTTT. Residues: CASSASTGEANTGELFF.

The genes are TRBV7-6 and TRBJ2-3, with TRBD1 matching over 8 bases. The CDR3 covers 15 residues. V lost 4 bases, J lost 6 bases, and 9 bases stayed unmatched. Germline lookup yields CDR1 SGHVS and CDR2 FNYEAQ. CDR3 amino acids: CASSSPQGGTDTQYF. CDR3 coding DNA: TGTGCCAGCAGCTCCCCACAGGGGGGTACGGATACGCAGTATTTT.

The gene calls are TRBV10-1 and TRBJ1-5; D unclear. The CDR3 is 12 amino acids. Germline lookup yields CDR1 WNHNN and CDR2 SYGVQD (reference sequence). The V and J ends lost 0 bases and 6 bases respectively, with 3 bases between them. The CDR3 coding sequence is TGCGCCAGCAGTGAGTCCGGTCAGCCCCAGCATTTT. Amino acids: CASSESGQPQHF.

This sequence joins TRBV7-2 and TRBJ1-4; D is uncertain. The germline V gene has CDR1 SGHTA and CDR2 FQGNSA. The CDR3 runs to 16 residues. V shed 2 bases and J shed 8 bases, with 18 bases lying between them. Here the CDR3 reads CASSLPNIRGQEKLFF. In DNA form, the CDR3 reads TGTGCCAGCAGCTTACCCAACATACGCGGGCAAGAAAAACTGTTTTTT.

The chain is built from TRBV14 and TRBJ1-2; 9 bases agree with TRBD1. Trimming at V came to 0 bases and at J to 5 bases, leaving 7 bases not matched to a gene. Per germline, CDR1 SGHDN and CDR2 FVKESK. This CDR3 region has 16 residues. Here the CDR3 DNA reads TGTGCCAGCAGCCAAGATCGACCCGGGACAGGGTATGGCTACACCTTC. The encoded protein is CASSQDRPGTGYGYTF.

CDR3 DNA sequence: TGTGCCAGCAGTGTGAACCAGGGAAAAGAGACCCAGTACTTC. Translating gives CASSVNQGKETQYF. The chain recombines TRBV2 with TRBJ2-5, with D tentatively TRBD1 (5 bases). The CDR3 length is 14 residues. The germline gives CDR1 SNHLY, CDR2 FYNNEI. Trimming shortened V by 4 bases and J by 3 bases, and 12 bases separated the two germline ends.

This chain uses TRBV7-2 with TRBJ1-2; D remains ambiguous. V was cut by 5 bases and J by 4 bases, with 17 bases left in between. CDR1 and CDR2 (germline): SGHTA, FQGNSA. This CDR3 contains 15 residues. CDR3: CASSPRVLRGYGYTF. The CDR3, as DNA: TGTGCCAGCAGCCCGAGGGTCCTCCGGGGCTATGGCTACACCTTC. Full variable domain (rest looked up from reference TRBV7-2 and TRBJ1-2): GAGVSQSPSNKVTEKGKDVELRCDPISGHTALYWYRQSLGQGLEFLIYFQGNSAPDKSGLPSDRFSAERTGGSVSTLTIQRTQQEDSAVYLCASSPRVLRGYGYTFGSGTRLTVV.

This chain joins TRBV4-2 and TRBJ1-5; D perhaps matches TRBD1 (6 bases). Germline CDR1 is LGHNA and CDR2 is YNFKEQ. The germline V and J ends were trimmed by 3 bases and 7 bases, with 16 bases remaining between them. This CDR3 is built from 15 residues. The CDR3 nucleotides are TGTGCCAGCAGCCAGGGGCGGGGGGCCGGGCAGCCCCAGCATTTT. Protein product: CASSQGRGAGQPQHF.

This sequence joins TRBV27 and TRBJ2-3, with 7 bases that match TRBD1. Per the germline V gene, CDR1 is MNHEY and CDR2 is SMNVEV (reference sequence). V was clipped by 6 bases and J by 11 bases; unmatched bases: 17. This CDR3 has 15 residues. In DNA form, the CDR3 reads TGTGCCAGCAGCAACCTAAATCAGGGGGATAGTGGGCAGTATTTT. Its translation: CASSNLNQGDSGQYF.

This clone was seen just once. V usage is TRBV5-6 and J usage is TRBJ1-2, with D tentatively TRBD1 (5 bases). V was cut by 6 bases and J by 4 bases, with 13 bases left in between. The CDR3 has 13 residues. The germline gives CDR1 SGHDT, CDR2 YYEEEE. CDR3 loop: CASNHRPSYGYTF. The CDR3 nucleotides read TGTGCCAGCAACCACAGGCCCTCCTATGGCTACACCTTC.

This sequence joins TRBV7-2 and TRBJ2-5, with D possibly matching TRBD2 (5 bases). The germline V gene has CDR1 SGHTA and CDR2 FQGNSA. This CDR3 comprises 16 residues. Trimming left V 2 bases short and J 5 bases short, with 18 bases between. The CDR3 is CASSLYLSGGAETQYF. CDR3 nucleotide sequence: TGTGCCAGCAGCTTATATCTATCCGGAGGAGCGGAGACCCAGTACTTC.

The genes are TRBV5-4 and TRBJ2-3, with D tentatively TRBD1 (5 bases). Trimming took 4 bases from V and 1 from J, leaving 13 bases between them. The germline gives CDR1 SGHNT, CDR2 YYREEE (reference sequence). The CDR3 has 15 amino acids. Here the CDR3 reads CASSLKLTGTDTQYF. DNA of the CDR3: TGTGCCAGCAGCCTTAAATTGACAGGCACAGATACGCAGTATTTT.

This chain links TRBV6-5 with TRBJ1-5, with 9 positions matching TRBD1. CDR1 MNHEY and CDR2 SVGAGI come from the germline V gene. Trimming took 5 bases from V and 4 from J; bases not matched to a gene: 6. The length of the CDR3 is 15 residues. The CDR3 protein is CASSIRTGVNQPQHF. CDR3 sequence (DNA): TGTGCCAGCAGTATAAGGACAGGGGTTAATCAGCCCCAGCATTTT.

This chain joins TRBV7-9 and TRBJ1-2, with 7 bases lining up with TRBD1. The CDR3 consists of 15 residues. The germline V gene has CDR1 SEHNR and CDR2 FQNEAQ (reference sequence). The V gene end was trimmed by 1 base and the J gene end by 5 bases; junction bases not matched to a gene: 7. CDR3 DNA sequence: TGTGCCAGCAGCTTAGGGGGACAGCCTCCGTATGGCTACACCTTC. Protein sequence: CASSLGGQPPYGYTF.

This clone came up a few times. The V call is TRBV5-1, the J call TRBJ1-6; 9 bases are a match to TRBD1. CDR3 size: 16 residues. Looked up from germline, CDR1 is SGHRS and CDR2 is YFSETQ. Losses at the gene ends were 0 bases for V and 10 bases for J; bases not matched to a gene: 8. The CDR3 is CASSLASGTGNSPLHF. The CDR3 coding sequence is TGCGCCAGCAGCTTGGCCTCCGGGACAGGGAACTCACCCCTCCACTTT. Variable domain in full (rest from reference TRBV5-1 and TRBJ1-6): KAGVTQTPRYLIKTRGQQVTLSCSPISGHRSVSWYQQTPGQGLQFLFEYFSETQRNKGNFPGRFSGRQFSNSRSEMNVSTLELGDSALYLCASSLASGTGNSPLHFGNGTRLTVT.

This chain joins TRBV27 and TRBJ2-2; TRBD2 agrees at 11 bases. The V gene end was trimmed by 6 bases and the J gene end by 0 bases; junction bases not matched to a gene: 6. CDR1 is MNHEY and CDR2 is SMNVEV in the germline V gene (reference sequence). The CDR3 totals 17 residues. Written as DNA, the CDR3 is TGTGCCAGCAGACTAGCGGGGGTCGTTACGAACACCGGGGAGCTGTTTTTT. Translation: CASRLAGVVTNTGELFF.

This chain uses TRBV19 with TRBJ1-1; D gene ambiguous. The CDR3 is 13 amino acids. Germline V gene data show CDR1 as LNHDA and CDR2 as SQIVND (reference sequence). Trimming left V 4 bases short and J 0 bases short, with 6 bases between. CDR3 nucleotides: TGTGCCAGTAGTACAGTATTGAACACTGAAGCTTTCTTT. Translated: CASSTVLNTEAFF. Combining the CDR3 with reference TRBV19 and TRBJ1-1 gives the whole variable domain DGGITQSPKYLFRKEGQNVTLSCEQNLNHDAMYWYRQDPGQGLRLIYYSQIVNDFQKGDIAEGYSVSREKKESFPLTVTSAQKNPTAFYLCASSTVLNTEAFFGQGTRLTVV.